Below are 19 T cell receptor beta chains sequenced from a single sample in a study of blood T cell repertoires in COVID-19. Libraries were prepared by immunoSEQ multiplex PCR; TCRdb keeps only in-frame clonotypes and omits some of them. The sample has around 150,000 clones; less than 85% are singletons. The specimen sequenced was peripheral blood. These receptors all stem from a human donor with acute or convalescent COVID-19. The donor label of this sample is uncertain.

The rearrangement uses TRBV9 and TRBJ1-1; D remains unclear. Germline lookup yields CDR1 SGDLS and CDR2 YYNGEE. The CDR3 has 16 amino acids. With 5 bases removed from V and 1 base from J, the gap between germline ends came to 18 bases. The CDR3 reads CASRETAYFGNTEAFF. CDR3 bases: TGTGCCAGCAGGGAAACAGCCTATTTTGGGAACACTGAAGCTTTCTTT.

The J gene is TRBJ2-7, the V gene TRBV11-2; TRBD2 aligns across 8 bases. The CDR3 length is 16 residues. Per the germline V gene, CDR1 is SGHAT and CDR2 is FQNNGV. Trimming took 0 bases from V and 4 from J; bases not matched to a gene: 8. DNA of the CDR3: TGTGCCAGCAGCTTAGATCTTCTAGCGGGTGTATACGAGCAGTACTTC. Its translation is CASSLDLLAGVYEQYF.

The CDR3 DNA is TGTGCCAGCAGCAGGGGGAGTGGGGAAAAACTGTTTTTT. It yields the protein CASSRGSGEKLFF. This chain links TRBV7-3 with TRBJ1-4; weak D call: TRBD1 (6 bases). The CDR3 is made up of 13 amino acids. Per the germline V gene, CDR1 is SGHTA and CDR2 is FQGTGA. Deletions cut 5 bases from V and 8 bases from J, with 12 bases between. Combining the CDR3 with reference TRBV7-3 and TRBJ1-4 gives the whole variable domain GAGVSQTPSNKVTEKGKYVELRCDPISGHTALYWYRQSLGQGPEFLIYFQGTGAADDSGLPNDRFFAVRPEGSVSTLKIQRTERGDSAVYLCASSRGSGEKLFFGSGTQLSVL.

The genes are TRBV27 and TRBJ2-3; 16 nucleotides align to TRBD2. The trim removed 5 bases at V and 3 bases at J, leaving 11 bases unmatched. The length of the CDR3 is 19 residues. The germline V gene has CDR1 MNHEY and CDR2 SMNVEV (reference sequence). The CDR3 bases are TGTGCCAGCAGTCACCCTCCCGGGACTAGCGGGGGGGGGACAGATACGCAGTATTTT. Protein product: CASSHPPGTSGGGTDTQYF.

This chain joins TRBV5-8 and TRBJ1-5; D might be TRBD1 (6 bases). The V and J ends lost 4 bases and 1 base respectively, with 15 bases between them. There are 16 residues in the CDR3. The germline CDR1 and CDR2 sequences are SGHTS and YDEGEE. DNA of the CDR3: TGTGCCAGCAGCGCCATTCACAGGGCCAGCAATCAGCCCCAGCATTTT. Translation gives CASSAIHRASNQPQHF.

The V and J genes are TRBV6-1 and TRBJ1-6; possibly TRBD1 for D (6 bases). Germline CDR1 reads MNHNS; CDR2 reads SASEGT. This CDR3 comprises 15 residues. Deletions cut 0 bases from V and 7 bases from J, with 10 bases between. DNA for the CDR3: TGTGCCAGCAGTGAAGCGAGGGGGGGGAATTCACCCCTCCACTTT. It specifies CASSEARGGNSPLHF.

The chain combines TRBV30 with TRBJ1-3; D is possibly TRBD1 (5 bases). The germline V and J ends were trimmed by 0 bases and 4 bases, with 16 bases remaining between them. There are 16 residues in the CDR3. Germline CDR1 is GTSNPN and CDR2 is SVGIG (reference sequence). CDR3: CAWSVFSAGRGNTIYF. CDR3 nucleotide sequence: TGTGCCTGGAGTGTATTCAGCGCGGGGCGCGGAAACACCATATATTTT.

This clone was picked up a small number of times. The V gene is TRBV18, the J gene TRBJ1-4, with D hard to call. The CDR3 runs to 15 residues. Germline CDR1 reads KGHSH; CDR2 reads LQKENI. Deletions cut 3 bases from V and 8 bases from J, with 16 bases between. CDR3 sequence reads: CASSPEVGLAEKLFF. As DNA, the CDR3 is TGTGCCAGCTCACCCGAGGTTGGGTTGGCCGAAAAACTGTTTTTT.

The chain uses TRBV6-6 and TRBJ1-3; TRBD1 matches 7 bases. Germline trimming cut 2 bases from V and 0 bases from J; bases unmatched to any gene: 4. The CDR3 sequence is 16 residues long. CDR1 and CDR2 from the germline V gene are MNHNY and SVGAGI (reference sequence). The CDR3 protein is CASSYPTGSSGNTIYF. The CDR3 nucleotides read TGTGCCAGCAGTTACCCGACAGGGAGCTCTGGAAACACCATATATTTT.

The chain recombines TRBV7-9 with TRBJ2-6; no firm D call. The CDR3 loop spans 15 amino acids. Per germline, CDR1 SEHNR and CDR2 FQNEAQ (reference sequence). V lost 4 bases and J lost 1, with 8 bases in between. This CDR3 reads CASSSLRSGANVLTF. CDR3 sequence (DNA): TGTGCCAGCAGCTCACTGCGATCTGGGGCCAACGTCCTGACTTTC.

This sequence joins TRBV28 and TRBJ1-2, with D hard to call. Trimming cost V 3 bases and J 4 bases, with 9 bases left between them. Germline-derived CDR1 and CDR2 are MDHEN and SYDVKM. There are 13 residues in the CDR3. CDR3 residues: CASSLRYSYGYTF. The CDR3 DNA is TGTGCCAGCAGTTTGCGGTACTCCTATGGCTACACCTTC.

The V call is TRBV3-1 (or the pseudogene TRBV3-2), the J call TRBJ1-4; no clear D. Trimming took 0 bases from V and 8 from J, leaving 10 bases between them. The CDR3 extends over 14 amino acids. Germline V gene data show CDR1 as LGHDT and CDR2 as YNNKEL (reference sequence). The CDR3 DNA sequence: TGTGCCAGCAGCCAAGATGTGGCAAAGGAAAAACTGTTTTTT. Translation: CASSQDVAKEKLFF.

The V call is TRBV19, the J call TRBJ1-2; 9 bases are shared with TRBD1. CDR3 length equals 15 residues. CDR1 is LNHDA, CDR2 SQIVND, per germline (reference sequence). V was clipped by 7 bases and J by 2 bases; unmatched bases: 8. The DNA for the CDR3 is TGTGCCAGTAACTCCTTACAGGGGGCGAACTATGGCTACACCTTC. Amino acid sequence: CASNSLQGANYGYTF. Variable domain in full (rest from reference TRBV19 and TRBJ1-2): DGGITQSPKYLFRKEGQNVTLSCEQNLNHDAMYWYRQDPGQGLRLIYYSQIVNDFQKGDIAEGYSVSREKKESFPLTVTSAQKNPTAFYLCASNSLQGANYGYTFGSGTRLTVV.

The sample holds one count of this clone. The V gene is TRBV5-1, the J gene TRBJ2-2; 11 nucleotides match TRBD1. CDR1 and CDR2 (germline): SGHRS, YFSETQ. The CDR3 is 16 residues long. Trimming removed 7 bases from V and 5 bases from J; junction bases left unmatched: 10. In DNA form, the CDR3 reads TGCGCCAGCGGCTATGGACAGGGGGCATGGACCGGGGAGCTGTTTTTT. Encoded protein: CASGYGQGAWTGELFF.

This clone occurred a few times. V usage is TRBV18 and J usage is TRBJ1-1; 8 nucleotides match TRBD1. The CDR3 contains 14 residues. Trimming at V came to 9 bases and at J to 0 bases, leaving 6 bases not matched to a gene. Germline assignment: CDR1 KGHSH and CDR2 LQKENI. CDR3 sequence (DNA): TGTGCCAGTGGGGGGACAGGCATGAACACTGAAGCTTTCTTT. It translates to CASGGTGMNTEAFF.

The chain joins TRBV27 to TRBJ1-6, with a possible D match to TRBD1 (5 bases). Trimming pared 3 bases from V and 10 bases from J, leaving 13 bases between. The CDR3 extends over 14 amino acids. Germline CDR1 and CDR2: MNHEY and SMNVEV (reference sequence). CDR3: CASSFSRAGSPLHF. The CDR3 DNA sequence: TGTGCCAGCAGTTTTTCCAGGGCCGGGTCACCCCTCCACTTT.

The chain recombines TRBV20-1 with TRBJ2-7, with D maybe TRBD1 (5 bases). V lost 5 bases and J lost 5, with 10 bases in between. CDR1 is DFQATT and CDR2 is SNEGSKA in the germline V gene (reference sequence). This CDR3 is 11 amino acids long. The CDR3 nucleotides read TGCAGTGCTTCCCAGGGTAACGAGCAGTACTTC. Its translation is CSASQGNEQYF.

The rearrangement uses TRBV6-5 and TRBJ2-7, with a tentative D call TRBD1 (6 bases). V lost 6 bases to trimming and J lost 3 bases, with 12 bases between them. Per the germline V gene, CDR1 is MNHEY and CDR2 is SVGAGI. The CDR3 loop spans 13 amino acids. The CDR3: CASSRDTGYEQYF. In nucleotides, the CDR3 is TGTGCCAGCAGCCGGGACACCGGCTACGAGCAGTACTTC.

CDR3 nucleotide sequence: TGTGCCAGCAGCGTAGTCCCCAGAACCTCTGGAAACACCATATATTTT. It translates to CASSVVPRTSGNTIYF. This chain joins TRBV9 and TRBJ1-3; the D is unclear. Germline values: CDR1 SGDLS, CDR2 YYNGEE. The CDR3 loop spans 16 amino acids. The V and J ends lost 0 bases and 0 bases respectively, with 10 bases between them. The full variable domain, rest sourced from reference TRBV9 and TRBJ1-3, is DSGVTQTPKHLITATGQRVTLRCSPRSGDLSVYWYQQSLDQGLQFLIQYYNGEERAKGNILERFSAQQFPDLHSELNLSSLELGDSALYFCASSVVPRTSGNTIYFGEGSWLTVV.